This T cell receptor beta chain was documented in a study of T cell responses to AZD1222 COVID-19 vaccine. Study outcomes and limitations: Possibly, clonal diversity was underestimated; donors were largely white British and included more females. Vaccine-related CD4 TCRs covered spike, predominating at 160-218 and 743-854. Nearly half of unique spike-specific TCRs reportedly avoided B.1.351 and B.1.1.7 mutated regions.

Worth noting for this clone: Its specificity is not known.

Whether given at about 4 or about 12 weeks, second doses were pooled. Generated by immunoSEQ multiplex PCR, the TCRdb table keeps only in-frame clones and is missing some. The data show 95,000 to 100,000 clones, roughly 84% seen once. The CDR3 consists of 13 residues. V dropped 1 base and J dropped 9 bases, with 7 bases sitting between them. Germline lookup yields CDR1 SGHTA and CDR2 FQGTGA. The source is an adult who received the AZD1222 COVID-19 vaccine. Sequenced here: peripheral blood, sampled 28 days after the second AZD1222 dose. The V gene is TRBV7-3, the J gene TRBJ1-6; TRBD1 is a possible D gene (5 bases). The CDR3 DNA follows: TGTGCCAGCAGCTTAAGGAGGGGTTCACCCCTCCACTTT. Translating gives CASSLRRGSPLHF.